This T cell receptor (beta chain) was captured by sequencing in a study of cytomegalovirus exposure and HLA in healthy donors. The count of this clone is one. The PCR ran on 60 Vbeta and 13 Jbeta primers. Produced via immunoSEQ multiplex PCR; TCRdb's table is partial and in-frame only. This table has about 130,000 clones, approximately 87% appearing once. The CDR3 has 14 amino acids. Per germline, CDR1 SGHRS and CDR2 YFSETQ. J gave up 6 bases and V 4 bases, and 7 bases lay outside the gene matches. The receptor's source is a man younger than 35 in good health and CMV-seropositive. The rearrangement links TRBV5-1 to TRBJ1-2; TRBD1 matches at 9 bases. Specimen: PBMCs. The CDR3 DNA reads TGCGCCAGCAGCGCCGGACAGGGGTCAGATGGCTACACCTTC. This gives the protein CASSAGQGSDGYTF.